Presented here are 24 T cell receptor beta chains from one specimen sequenced in a study of OX40 agonist ivuxolimab in advanced cancers. Assay used: immunoSEQ multiplex PCR; TCRdb lists only in-frame clones, some missing. The sample has approximately 29,000 clones, approximately 81% seen once. The source was CD4+ or CD8+ T cells sorted from blood, collected in a trial of the OX40 agonist ivuxolimab. Receptor source: an adult with an advanced solid tumor such as melanoma, head and neck, liver or kidney cancer.

This sequence joins TRBV5-1 and TRBJ1-5; D remains unclear. V was trimmed by 4 bases and J by 4 bases, leaving 15 bases between them. CDR3 length: 15 amino acids. In germline, CDR1 is SGHRS, CDR2 YFSETQ. The CDR3 sequence is CASSPSYTANQPQHF. CDR3 DNA: TGCGCCAGCAGCCCGAGTTACACAGCGAATCAGCCCCAGCATTTT.

This chain joins TRBV2 and TRBJ2-1, with 7 bases aligning to TRBD2. The CDR3 extends over 13 amino acids. Germline trimming cut 6 bases from V and 8 bases from J; bases unmatched to any gene: 7. Germline CDR1 SNHLY, CDR2 FYNNEI. This CDR3 reads CASRDLAVYEQFF. CDR3 DNA: TGTGCCAGCAGAGATCTAGCGGTGTATGAGCAGTTCTTC.

Comment on this clone: A junction boundary mismatches the germline segment, possibly from a read error. The chain carries TRBV14 and TRBJ1-1; D is unresolved. This CDR3 is built from 13 residues. CDR1 and CDR2 from the germline V gene are SGHDN and FVKESK. CDR3 residues: CASSQDRNTEVFF. As DNA, the CDR3 is TGTGCCAGCAGCCAAGATCGGAACACTGAAGTTTTCTTT.

V is TRBV14 and J is TRBJ2-7, with a tentative D call TRBD1 (6 bases). The CDR3 contains 14 residues. From germline, CDR1 is SGHDN and CDR2 FVKESK. Between the trimmed V and J ends, which lost 4 bases and 3 bases, there was a span of 13 bases. The CDR3 DNA is TGTGCCAGCAGCCCCTCTCAGGGGTACTACGAGCAGTACTTC. It specifies CASSPSQGYYEQYF.

The V call is TRBV10-2, the J call TRBJ1-2; TRBD1 matches at 7 bases. CDR1 and CDR2 (germline): WSHSY, SAAADI. The CDR3 runs to 16 residues. V was pared by 5 bases and J by 6 bases, with 15 bases of the junction left unmatched. The CDR3 protein is CASSLLTGEDKNGYTF. CDR3 sequence (DNA): TGCGCCAGCAGTTTACTAACAGGGGAGGATAAGAATGGCTACACCTTC.

This chain uses TRBV18 with TRBJ1-1, with D unresolved. CDR1 KGHSH and CDR2 LQKENI come from the germline V gene. V was pared by 1 base and J by 2 bases, with 8 bases between. The length of the CDR3 is 14 residues. The CDR3 coding sequence is TGTGCCAGCTCACCACAGCCGGGAAACACTGAAGCTTTCTTT. Translated, it gives CASSPQPGNTEAFF.

The CDR3 region is CASSLQGNYGYTF. CDR3 nucleotide sequence: TGTGCCAGCAGCCTCCAGGGAAACTATGGCTACACCTTC. The chain carries TRBV7-4 and TRBJ1-2; D may be TRBD1 (5 bases). Per germline, CDR1 SGHVT and CDR2 SQSDAQ. Trimming left V 5 bases short and J 2 bases short, with 9 bases between. The CDR3 totals 13 residues.

CDR3 in amino acids: CASSQTPGQGNTEAFF. CDR3 nucleotide sequence: TGCGCCAGCAGCCAAACCCCGGGACAGGGTAACACTGAAGCTTTCTTT. The rearrangement links TRBV4-1 to TRBJ1-1; TRBD1 aligns across 9 bases. The ends lost 2 bases at V and 2 bases at J; junction bases unmatched: 6. The CDR3 runs to 16 residues. CDR1 and CDR2 (germline): MGHRA, YSYEKL.

J is TRBJ2-1 and V is TRBV13, with TRBD1 identical over 9 bases. Germline trimming cut 7 bases from V and 3 bases from J; bases unmatched to any gene: 7. Germline CDR1 is PRHDT and CDR2 is FYEKMQ (reference sequence). CDR3 length: 15 residues. For the CDR3, the DNA is TGTGCCAGCAACACAGGGGGCACCGTCTACAATGAGCAGTTCTTC. It specifies CASNTGGTVYNEQFF.

This clone was picked up a small number of times. The chain employs TRBV2 and TRBJ1-2; no reliable D call. CDR3 length: 13 residues. V was trimmed by 3 bases and J by 7 bases, leaving 12 bases between them. The germline gives CDR1 SNHLY, CDR2 FYNNEI. In DNA, the CDR3 is TGTGCCAGCAGTGATGGGATGGGAGGTGGCTACACCTTC. Residues: CASSDGMGGGYTF.

The chain is built from TRBV5-6 and TRBJ1-6; 11 bases line up with TRBD1. From germline, CDR1 is SGHDT and CDR2 YYEEEE. The CDR3 runs to 15 residues. With 5 bases clipped from V and 7 bases from J, the junction kept 5 bases outside the gene matches. The CDR3 here is CASRRDRGTNSPLHF. The CDR3 DNA follows: TGTGCCAGCAGGAGGGACAGGGGGACAAATTCACCCCTCCACTTT.

The gene calls are TRBV28 and TRBJ2-5, with 9 bases fitting TRBD1. The J call is in doubt because the DNA end fits TRBJ2-7 better. This CDR3 contains 16 residues. The germline V gene encodes CDR1 MDHEN and CDR2 SYDVKM. The DNA of the CDR3 is TGTGCCAGCAGTTTCCGTCTCGACAGGGGGATCTACGAGCAGTACTTC. Amino acids: CASSFRLDRGIYEQYF.

This sequence joins TRBV19 and TRBJ2-3, with 13 positions matching TRBD2. CDR3 length equals 19 residues. Germline V CDR1 and CDR2: LNHDA, SQIVND (reference sequence). With V trimmed by 3 bases and J by 5 bases, 14 bases remained unmatched. DNA for the CDR3: TGTGCCAGTAGTATGGACTCGGAGGGGACTAGCGGGGTAGGAGATACGCAGTATTTT. It codes for CASSMDSEGTSGVGDTQYF.

The chain employs TRBV6-6 and TRBJ2-1, with 8 bases lining up with TRBD1. Trimming took 1 base from V and 9 from J; bases not matched to a gene: 2. CDR1 is MNHNY, CDR2 SVGAGI, per germline (reference sequence). This CDR3 is 13 amino acids long. DNA of the CDR3: TGTGCCAGCAGTTACTTACAGGGGGGTGAGCAGTTCTTC. The encoded protein is CASSYLQGGEQFF.

The genes are TRBV6-1 and TRBJ2-7, with D possibly matching TRBD1 (6 bases). Germline CDR1 and CDR2: MNHNS and SASEGT. The CDR3 covers 18 residues. The V and J ends lost 0 bases and 3 bases respectively, with 21 bases between them. The CDR3 sequence: CASSEAIGGLVRHYEQYF. The CDR3 region has the DNA TGTGCCAGCAGTGAAGCGATAGGGGGTTTGGTTAGACACTACGAGCAGTACTTC.

The rearrangement links TRBV6-4 to TRBJ2-4; 8 nucleotides align to TRBD1. The germline gives CDR1 MRHNA, CDR2 SNTAGT. Trimming cost V 5 bases and J 3 bases; bases outside gene matches: 9. The CDR3 length is 16 residues. CDR3 residues: CASSPGQGVDKNIQYF. CDR3 sequence (DNA): TGTGCCAGCAGTCCTGGACAGGGAGTGGACAAAAACATTCAGTACTTC.

This sequence joins TRBV5-1 and TRBJ2-3, with D possibly matching TRBD2 (7 bases). CDR3 length equals 18 residues. Looked up from germline, CDR1 is SGHRS and CDR2 is YFSETQ. V dropped 1 base and J dropped 2 bases, with 20 bases sitting between them. CDR3 nucleotides: TGCGCCAGCAGCTTGATGTACCGGGGGGCTCTAGTCACAGATACGCAGTATTTT. It codes for CASSLMYRGALVTDTQYF.

CDR3 bases: TGTGCCAGCAGCGTCCGACAGGGCGAGCAGTACTTC. This sequence encodes CASSVRQGEQYF. This rearrangement joins TRBV11-3 to TRBJ2-5; 7 bases align to TRBD1. The J call may be in error: the DNA end matches TRBJ2-7 better. The CDR3 length is 12 residues. Germline loops: CDR1 SGHNT, CDR2 YENEEA.

Comments on this clone: The same CDR3 arises from other DNA sequences in this sample as well. The chain employs TRBV28 and TRBJ2-1; D perhaps matches TRBD2 (7 bases). Trimming took 5 bases from V and 1 from J, leaving 15 bases between them. This CDR3 region has 16 residues. The germline V gene has CDR1 MDHEN and CDR2 SYDVKM. The CDR3 region has the DNA TGTGCCAGCAGTCCCCGCGGGGGCAGTTCCTACAATGAGCAGTTCTTC. The encoded protein is CASSPRGGSSYNEQFF.

This clone was seen only once. This chain links TRBV2 with TRBJ1-5, with 7 bases fitting TRBD1. CDR3 length: 13 amino acids. V was clipped by 6 bases and J by 6 bases; unmatched bases: 5. The germline CDR1 and CDR2 sequences are SNHLY and FYNNEI. In DNA, the CDR3 is TGTGCCAGCAGAGGACAGGATGGTCAGCCCCAGCATTTT. Residues: CASRGQDGQPQHF.

This clone was observed a few times. This chain links TRBV7-2 with TRBJ1-2, with 7 bases matching TRBD1. The germline V gene encodes CDR1 SGHTA and CDR2 FQGNSA. The CDR3 is 16 residues long. The junction had 6 bases not matched to a gene; V was cut back by 2 bases and J by 0 bases. CDR3 loop: CASSLSRDRSNYGYTF. Here the CDR3 DNA reads TGTGCCAGCAGCTTAAGCCGGGACAGATCTAACTATGGCTACACCTTC.

The chain employs TRBV13 and TRBJ1-5, with D perhaps matching TRBD1 (5 bases). V lost 6 bases, J lost 3 bases, and 9 bases lay in between. Germline CDR1 is PRHDT and CDR2 is FYEKMQ (reference sequence). The CDR3 is 13 amino acids. The chain's CDR3 is CASSQGDNQPQHF. CDR3 nucleotides: TGTGCCAGCAGTCAGGGAGACAATCAGCCCCAGCATTTT. The variable domain in full, with the rest retrieved from reference TRBV13 and TRBJ1-5, is AAGVIQSPRHLIKEKRETATLKCYPIPRHDTVYWYQQGPGQDPQFLISFYEKMQSDKGSIPDRFSAQQFSDYHSELNMSSLELGDSALYFCASSQGDNQPQHFGDGTRLSIL.

In this sample, this clone turned up a few times. This chain connects TRBV10-3 to TRBJ2-1, with TRBD2 identical over 12 bases. Germline V gene sequence: CDR1 ENHRY, CDR2 SYGVKD. The CDR3 runs 15 residues. V shed 8 bases and J 9 bases; nucleotides not matched to a gene: 11. The CDR3 coding sequence is TGTGCCATCGGGGCTAGCGGGGGGGTAGTTGGTGAGCAGTTCTTC. Translation: CAIGASGGVVGEQFF.

The chain links TRBV7-2 to TRBJ1-2; 7 bases are a match to TRBD1. V lost 5 bases, J lost 3 bases, and 6 bases stayed unmatched. CDR1 and CDR2 (germline): SGHTA, FQGNSA. CDR3 length: 14 residues. The CDR3 DNA follows: TGTGCCAGCAGCCTTTTCGGGACAGACTATGGCTACACCTTC. This sequence encodes CASSLFGTDYGYTF.